This TCR beta chain was sequenced during a study of regulatory T cells in long-lasting Graves disease. The table lists this clonotype with many counts. iRepertoire HTBI primers and Arm-PCR of CDR3 regions built TCR beta libraries. One entry per CDR3 protein, called by TCRdb with MiXCR from the multiplex PCR reads. The table lists roughly 500,000 distinct CDR3 sequences, 12% of them singletons, with approximately 9.6% in the top ten. Time point: newly diagnosed GD, antithyroid drugs for less than 3 months. Making the TCR library involved RNA that had been extracted from PBMCs. This same sample was also taken into another study, of T cells in Graves' hyperthyroidism and ophthalmopathy. That source reports: Ophthalmopathy was distinguished from stable hyperthyroidism by 13 V-J signatures.

This sample comprised peripheral blood mononuclear cells (PBMCs), obtained at new diagnosis, from a patient treated with antithyroid drugs. The TCR comes from a young woman with Graves disease.

The CDR3 nucleotides read TGTGCCAGCAGCTTATCTACGGGAGCCGGCAATGAGCAGTTCTTC. Amino acid sequence: CASSLSTGAGNEQFF. The chain carries TRBV11-2 and TRBJ2-1; D is possibly TRBD2 (6 bases). Trimming cost V 2 bases and J 6 bases, with 14 bases left between them. The germline CDR1 and CDR2 sequences are SGHAT and FQNNGV. The CDR3 is 15 amino acids.